The following is a T cell receptor beta chain sequence with its context. This record belongs to a study of cytotoxic CD8 clonotypes in ibrutinib-treated CLL. Study information: Response was recorded as partial in approximately 25 patients and complete in 2; at median roughly 68 months, around 14 remained remitted and about 12 had progressed.

The assay was immunoSEQ multiplex PCR, and TCRdb's table has in-frame clones only and misses some. The repertoire holds about 50,000 clones, with approximately 75% as singletons. The CDR3 covers 14 residues. CDR1 and CDR2 from the germline V gene are MNHEY and SVGAGI. V was pared by 6 bases and J by 6 bases, with 16 bases between. This receptor was identified in a human donor with chronic lymphocytic leukemia. The J gene is TRBJ2-3, the V gene TRBV6-5; D gene ambiguous. The sequences come from PBMCs, collected after 12 months of ibrutinib treatment. DNA for the CDR3: TGTGCCAGCAGACGCCAGTCACCGCGGGATACGCAGTATTTT. Its protein is CASRRQSPRDTQYF.